These 31 T cell receptor beta chains originate from one sample sequenced in a study of T cells after yellow fever vaccination. TCRdb re-called the 5' RACE reads with MiXCR, one entry per CDR3 protein. The sample has a few hundred thousand distinct CDR3 sequences; 5.2% are singletons. The input for sequencing was CD4+ T cells sorted from PBMCs, taken on the day of the yellow fever booster vaccination. These receptors all come from a man aged 18 to 30 who received the YFV17D yellow fever vaccine.

The sample holds many counts of this clonotype. The chain employs TRBV7-9 and TRBJ1-1, with TRBD1 matching 7 bases. The germline V gene encodes CDR1 SEHNR and CDR2 FQNEAQ (reference sequence). With 1 base clipped from V and 3 bases from J, the junction kept 2 bases outside the gene matches. CDR3 length: 14 amino acids. The CDR3: CASSLEGTDTEAFF. CDR3 in DNA: TGTGCCAGCAGCTTAGAAGGGACAGACACTGAAGCTTTCTTT.

This clonotype was detected a few times. J is TRBJ2-2 and V is TRBV2; tentatively, D is TRBD1 (6 bases). V was shortened by 4 bases and J by 5 bases, with 8 bases between the two germline ends. The CDR3 has 13 amino acids. Germline CDR1 SNHLY, CDR2 FYNNEI. The DNA of the CDR3 is TGTGCCAGCAGTGCCCAGGGGACCGGGGAGCTGTTTTTT. Protein sequence: CASSAQGTGELFF. The entire variable domain, with the rest obtained from reference TRBV2 and TRBJ2-2, is as follows: EPEVTQTPSHQVTQMGQEVILRCVPISNHLYFYWYRQILGQKVEFLVSFYNNEISEKSEIFDDQFSVERPDGSNFTLKIRSTKLEDSAMYFCASSAQGTGELFFGEGSRLTVL.

The table lists this clonotype with a few counts. V usage is TRBV18 and J usage is TRBJ2-7; possibly TRBD1 or TRBD2 for D (5 bases each). Germline V gene sequence: CDR1 KGHSH, CDR2 LQKENI. V lost 3 bases to trimming and J lost 0 bases, with 12 bases between them. The CDR3 covers 15 residues. The CDR3 nucleotides are TGTGCCAGCTCACCCGATGAGGGGAGCTCCTACGAGCAGTACTTC. Protein product: CASSPDEGSSYEQYF. Full variable domain (missing parts from reference TRBV18 and TRBJ2-7): NAGVMQNPRHLVRRRGQEARLRCSPMKGHSHVYWYRQLPEEGLKFMVYLQKENIIDESGMPKERFSAEFPKEGPSILRIQQVVRGDSAAYFCASSPDEGSSYEQYFGPGTRLTVT.

This chain links TRBV19 with TRBJ2-3, with TRBD2 as a possible D gene (6 bases). Trimming cost V 6 bases and J 6 bases, with 22 bases left between them. CDR1 and CDR2 from the germline V gene are LNHDA and SQIVND (reference sequence). This CDR3 spans 16 amino acids. CDR3 nucleotides: TGTGCCAGTAGGCGGCGGGATGTCCGCGGTTCCGATACGCAGTATTTT. Its protein product is CASRRRDVRGSDTQYF.

This clonotype was observed a handful of times. The CDR3 here is CATSTDGYEQYF. For the CDR3, the DNA is TGTGCCACCAGCACGGACGGGTACGAGCAGTACTTC. The rearrangement uses TRBV15 and TRBJ2-7; D unclear. CDR1 is LNHNV, CDR2 YYDKDF, per germline (reference sequence). Trimming shortened V by 4 bases and J by 4 bases, and 8 bases separated the two germline ends. This CDR3 is built from 12 residues.

The chain is built from TRBV5-6 and TRBJ2-7, with 8 bases aligning to TRBD1. Germline V CDR1 and CDR2: SGHDT, YYEEEE. CDR3 length: 13 residues. J was trimmed by 7 bases and V by 5 bases; bases with no gene match: 8. The CDR3 DNA reads TGTGCCAGCAGGCTGACAGGGGAGAGGGAGCAGTACGTC. This codes for CASRLTGEREQYV.

This chain connects TRBV5-4 to TRBJ2-3; 13 nucleotides align to TRBD2. V dropped 4 bases and J dropped 3; count of bases not matched to a gene: 8. The CDR3 is 17 residues long. Germline loops: CDR1 SGHNT, CDR2 YYREEE (reference sequence). This CDR3 is CASSAGTSGVRTDTQYF. Written as DNA, the CDR3 is TGTGCCAGCAGCGCCGGGACTAGCGGGGTGAGGACAGATACGCAGTATTTT.

This clonotype was found a few times. The chain links TRBV5-1 to TRBJ2-3; D gene uncertain. Germline V gene lookup returns CDR1 SGHRS and CDR2 YFSETQ. The CDR3 runs 14 residues. Trimming shortened V by 0 bases and J by 4 bases, and 9 bases separated the two germline ends. This CDR3 reads CASSLAPGADTQYF. The CDR3 coding sequence is TGCGCCAGCAGCTTGGCCCCTGGGGCAGATACGCAGTATTTT.

This clonotype was seen only a few times. The chain employs TRBV9 and TRBJ1-6; D unclear. The V gene's germline CDR1 is SGDLS and CDR2 YYNGEE. Deletions cut 0 bases from V and 6 bases from J, with 7 bases between. CDR3 length: 14 residues. The DNA of the CDR3 is TGTGCCAGCAGCGTAGATGGGATTAATTCACCCCTCCACTTT. Encoded protein: CASSVDGINSPLHF.

The chain has TRBV30 and TRBJ2-7, with a possible D match to TRBD1 (6 bases). This CDR3 is built from 13 residues. Germline CDR1 and CDR2: GTSNPN and SVGIG (reference sequence). Deletions cut 2 bases from V and 5 bases from J, with 13 bases between. CDR3: CAWSILGQNEQYF. CDR3 in DNA: TGTGCCTGGAGTATCCTCGGACAGAACGAGCAGTACTTC.

This clonotype was seen ten or more times. V and J are TRBV7-2 and TRBJ1-2, with 10 bases lining up with TRBD1. CDR1 and CDR2 from the germline V gene are SGHTA and FQGNSA. The CDR3 runs 14 residues. Losses at the gene ends were 6 bases for V and 3 bases for J; bases not matched to a gene: 4. The CDR3 sequence: CASRSGTGDYGYTF. The CDR3 DNA follows: TGTGCCAGCAGGTCCGGGACAGGGGACTATGGCTACACCTTC.

This clonotype was detected ten times or more. The chain uses TRBV5-5 and TRBJ2-7; a weak D match, TRBD1 (5 bases). Deletions cut 0 bases from V and 3 bases from J, with 7 bases between. CDR3 size: 13 residues. CDR1 and CDR2 from the germline V gene are SGHKS and YYEKEE (reference sequence). The CDR3 DNA sequence: TGTGCCAGCAGCTTGGGACAGAACTACGAGCAGTACTTC. Translated, it gives CASSLGQNYEQYF.

CDR3 protein: CSARRTTNEKLFF. The DNA for the CDR3 is TGCAGTGCTAGACGCACAACTAATGAAAAACTGTTTTTT. The J gene is TRBJ1-4, the V gene TRBV20-1; D call uncertain. The V end lost 2 bases, the J end lost 0 bases, and 4 bases lay between the germline ends. Germline V gene data show CDR1 as DFQATT and CDR2 as SNEGSKA (reference sequence). There are 13 residues in the CDR3.

At least ten counts were recorded for this clonotype. This sequence joins TRBV7-9 and TRBJ2-3; D is possibly TRBD1 (5 bases). Trimming took 2 bases from V and 3 from J, leaving 9 bases between them. The CDR3 is made up of 14 amino acids. Germline CDR1 reads SEHNR; CDR2 reads FQNEAQ (reference sequence). This chain's CDR3 is CASSLKGQTDTQYF. CDR3 coding DNA: TGTGCCAGCAGCTTAAAGGGGCAGACAGATACGCAGTATTTT.

This clonotype was seen a handful of times. The genes are TRBV9 and TRBJ1-1; no clear D gene. Trimming left V 0 bases short and J 6 bases short, with 12 bases between. There are 14 residues in the CDR3. From germline, CDR1 is SGDLS and CDR2 YYNGEE. The CDR3 nucleotides read TGTGCCAGCAGCGTAGCTACGGGAGAACCTGAAGCTTTCTTT. This gives the protein CASSVATGEPEAFF.

In this sample, this clonotype turned up many times. The rearrangement links TRBV19 to TRBJ1-2, with 9 nucleotides matching TRBD1. V lost 7 bases, J lost 4 bases, and 7 bases stayed unmatched. The length of the CDR3 is 14 residues. CDR1 is LNHDA and CDR2 is SQIVND in the germline V gene (reference sequence). CDR3 in amino acids: CASKGTGLSYGYTF. CDR3 in DNA: TGTGCCAGTAAAGGGACAGGGTTGAGCTATGGCTACACCTTC.

The chain carries TRBV10-3 and TRBJ2-7; D may be TRBD2 (5 bases). The germline gives CDR1 ENHRY, CDR2 SYGVKD. V shed 0 bases and J shed 3 bases, with 9 bases lying between them. The CDR3 extends over 14 amino acids. The CDR3 nucleotides read TGTGCCATCAGTGAGTCCCAGGCGGGCTACGAGCAGTACGTC. It specifies CAISESQAGYEQYV.

This clonotype was seen repeatedly, ten times or more. The chain links TRBV5-1 to TRBJ2-1; perhaps TRBD2 as D (5 bases). CDR1 and CDR2 from the germline V gene are SGHRS and YFSETQ. V was clipped by 2 bases and J by 7 bases, with 10 bases between them. CDR3 size: 13 residues. The chain's CDR3 is CASSFLAPNEQFF. The CDR3 region has the DNA TGCGCCAGCAGCTTCCTAGCCCCTAATGAGCAGTTCTTC. The variable domain in full, with the rest retrieved from reference TRBV5-1 and TRBJ2-1, is KAGVTQTPRYLIKTRGQQVTLSCSPISGHRSVSWYQQTPGQGLQFLFEYFSETQRNKGNFPGRFSGRQFSNSRSEMNVSTLELGDSALYLCASSFLAPNEQFFGPGTRLTVL.

This clonotype was observed a few times. The rearrangement links TRBV7-2 to TRBJ2-7; D is uncertain. V was pared by 1 base and J by 4 bases, with 8 bases between. The CDR3 consists of 13 residues. CDR1 is SGHTA and CDR2 is FQGNSA in the germline V gene. The CDR3 sequence: CASSLETGYEQYV. The DNA of the CDR3 is TGTGCCAGCAGCTTAGAGACTGGGTACGAGCAGTACGTC.

There are many counts of this clonotype. The chain is built from TRBV7-2 and TRBJ2-5; D gene ambiguous. Trimming shortened V by 3 bases and J by 0 bases, and 8 bases separated the two germline ends. The CDR3 spans 14 residues. Germline CDR1 reads SGHTA; CDR2 reads FQGNSA. DNA for the CDR3: TGTGCCAGCAGCTTGGACGGGTACCAAGAGACCCAGTACTTC. Protein sequence: CASSLDGYQETQYF. Looking up the rest from reference TRBV7-2 and TRBJ2-5 gives the full variable domain: GAGVSQSPSNKVTEKGKDVELRCDPISGHTALYWYRQSLGQGLEFLIYFQGNSAPDKSGLPSDRFSAERTGGSVSTLTIQRTQQEDSAVYLCASSLDGYQETQYFGPGTRLLVL.

This clonotype was recorded at least ten times. This chain connects TRBV10-3 to TRBJ2-2; D is undetermined. The V end was cut by 11 bases, the J end by 0 bases, with 13 bases between. From germline, CDR1 is ENHRY and CDR2 SYGVKD. The CDR3 runs 14 residues. The DNA for the CDR3 is TGTGCCTCACGGACCTCCCCGAACACCGGGGAGCTGTTTTTT. It is translated as CASRTSPNTGELFF.

The chain recombines TRBV29-1 with TRBJ2-5; 15 nucleotides match TRBD2. V lost 6 bases, J lost 2 bases, and 1 base stayed unmatched. The CDR3 loop spans 14 amino acids. Per the germline V gene, CDR1 is SQVTM and CDR2 is ANQGSEA. CDR3 amino acids: CSVGLAGGQETQYF. CDR3 nucleotides: TGCAGCGTAGGACTAGCGGGGGGGCAAGAGACCCAGTACTTC.

This clonotype was recorded at least ten times. This chain uses TRBV5-1 with TRBJ2-5; 8 bases match TRBD2. The V segment lost 4 bases and the J segment 4 bases; nucleotides outside the gene matches: 0. This CDR3 has 12 amino acids. From germline, CDR1 is SGHRS and CDR2 YFSETQ. The CDR3 is CASSRGGETQYF. The CDR3 DNA reads as TGCGCCAGCAGCCGGGGGGGAGAGACCCAGTACTTC.

This clonotype was found a few times. This sequence joins TRBV6-1 and TRBJ1-5, with D hard to call. Trimming took off 4 bases at V and 5 bases at J, with 9 bases between the two ends. CDR3 length equals 13 residues. Germline lookup yields CDR1 MNHNS and CDR2 SASEGT. The CDR3 coding sequence is TGTGCCAGCAGTGTTGGTAGGGATCAGCCCCAGCATTTT. Translating gives CASSVGRDQPQHF.

This clonotype was counted only a few times. The V call is TRBV4-1, the J call TRBJ2-3; D is undetermined. Per germline, CDR1 MGHRA and CDR2 YSYEKL. V was cut by 0 bases and J by 2 bases, with 6 bases left in between. This CDR3 contains 14 residues. The CDR3, as DNA: TGCGCCAGCAGCCAAGATCAGCCCACAGATACGCAGTATTTT. It yields the protein CASSQDQPTDTQYF.

The V and J genes are TRBV7-9 and TRBJ1-2; D gene ambiguous. The CDR3 contains 13 residues. V was cut by 1 base and J by 8 bases, with 11 bases left in between. CDR1 is SEHNR and CDR2 is FQNEAQ in the germline V gene (reference sequence). The CDR3 nucleotides read TGTGCCAGCAGCTTAGGGCGTTTGGTAGGCTACACCTTC. As protein: CASSLGRLVGYTF.

A word on this clonotype: The germline gene is not matched at one end of the junction; a read error may be the cause. This sequence joins TRBV11-2 and TRBJ2-6; a possible D gene is TRBD2 (5 bases). The CDR3 totals 18 residues. In germline, CDR1 is SGHAT, CDR2 FQNNGV. The CDR3 DNA is TGTGCCAACAGCAGGAACCGGGGATCAGACTCTGGGGCCAACGTCCTGACTTTC. Its translation is CANSRNRGSDSGANVLTF.

The sample holds many counts of this clonotype. The chain is built from TRBV3-1 and TRBJ2-7; D is undetermined. CDR3 length: 11 residues. The germline V gene encodes CDR1 LGHDT and CDR2 YNNKEL (reference sequence). V was trimmed by 6 bases and J by 3 bases, leaving 6 bases between them. Here the CDR3 DNA reads TGTGCCAGCAGTCAACACTACGAGCAGTACTTC. This encodes CASSQHYEQYF.

In this sample, this clonotype turned up a few times. The V gene is TRBV11-2, the J gene TRBJ2-3; D is possibly TRBD2 (5 bases). Trimming stripped 5 bases from V and 4 bases from J, with 13 bases between. The germline gives CDR1 SGHAT, CDR2 FQNNGV. The CDR3 loop spans 14 amino acids. CDR3 DNA sequence: TGTGCCAGCAGCCCCCCTAGCCCCCCAGATACGCAGTATTTT. As protein: CASSPPSPPDTQYF.

Many counts were recorded for this clonotype. The V and J genes are TRBV4-3 and TRBJ1-2; D is uncertain. Germline V gene lookup returns CDR1 LGHNA and CDR2 YSLEER. Between the trimmed V and J ends, which lost 0 bases and 7 bases, there was a span of 9 bases. The CDR3 sequence is 13 residues long. This CDR3 is CASSQEGSAGYTF. The DNA of the CDR3 is TGCGCCAGCAGCCAAGAGGGCAGCGCTGGCTACACCTTC.

The CDR3 region has the DNA TGTGCCAGCAGCGTAGGGGAGAACACAGATACGCAGTATTTT. Translation gives CASSVGENTDTQYF. The chain uses TRBV9 and TRBJ2-3, with a tentative D call TRBD2 (5 bases). Per the germline V gene, CDR1 is SGDLS and CDR2 is YYNGEE. V lost 0 bases, J lost 2 bases, and 7 bases lay in between. This CDR3 is built from 14 residues. The full variable domain, completed using reference TRBV9 and TRBJ2-3, is DSGVTQTPKHLITATGQRVTLRCSPRSGDLSVYWYQQSLDQGLQFLIQYYNGEERAKGNILERFSAQQFPDLHSELNLSSLELGDSALYFCASSVGENTDTQYFGPGTRLTVL.